This T cell receptor (beta chain) comes out of a study of cytomegalovirus exposure and HLA in healthy donors. Study-wide findings and caveats: The authors considered a cluster of highly shared sequence variants likely to be a sequencing artifact. In a later analysis, DRB1 alleles had the most associated TCRs; HLA-C alleles the fewest. Being indistinguishable, some V segments were excluded, TRBV6-2 and TRBV6-3 among them.

Donors had nominal health at sampling but likely had unrecorded immune exposures. V was pared by 5 bases and J by 4 bases, with 10 bases between. Germline-derived CDR1 and CDR2 are SGHTA and FQGTGA. The CDR3 runs to 13 residues. As regards this clone: What it binds is unknown.

The PCR had 60 Vbeta and 13 Jbeta primers. Assay: immunoSEQ multiplex PCR; the TCRdb copy retains only in-frame clones and omits some. The sample records around 130,000 clones, approximately 72% being singletons. This clonotype was sampled from a woman aged 55-70 years in good health and CMV-seronegative. Specimen: PBMCs. The chain recombines TRBV7-3 with TRBJ2-3; D call uncertain. CDR3 sequence: CASSPPRSDTQYF. In DNA form, the CDR3 reads TGTGCCAGCAGCCCCCCCAGGTCAGATACGCAGTATTTT.